A selection of T cell receptor beta chains follows, all from one sample in a study of blood T cell repertoires in COVID-19. Method: immunoSEQ multiplex PCR; TCRdb's copy keeps in-frame clones and lacks some. The table includes about 84,000 clones, approximately 86% detected once. The sequencing input was peripheral blood. These receptors were collected from a man aged 80 or over with active or convalescent COVID-19. Each CDR3 is given with its conserved first and last residue. A D gene is named only where the DNA matches it firmly. Clone sizes are given selectively: once, few, many, or a class where the clone is expanded.

DNA	CDR3	size	J	V	D
TGTGCCAGCAGCCAAACCGGGACTAGCGGCCTTAAGCAGTATTTT	CASSQTGTSGLKQYF	few	TRBJ2-3	TRBV3-1/TRBV3-2	TRBD2
TGTGCCAGTCGACAGGGGAATGAAAAACTGTTTTTT	CASRQGNEKLFF	NA	TRBJ1-4	TRBV28	TRBD1
TGCAGCGTTGAAGATGGTAGCAGGATGAGAACAGGAGTGGAAGGCTACACCTTC	CSVEDGSRMRTGVEGYTF	NA	TRBJ1-2	TRBV29-1	NA
TGTGCCAGTAGTGAGGGACAGTTGGCCCGGAAGGGATTT	CASSEGQLARKGF	NA	TRBJ1-3	TRBV19	TRBD1
TGTGCCATCAGTGAGTGGACAGGGACCGAGCCCACTGAAGCTTTCTTT	CAISEWTGTEPTEAFF	NA	TRBJ1-1	TRBV10-3	TRBD1
TGTGCCAGCAGTTACGGGACAGGGGGGCTCGGGGAGCTGTTTTTT	CASSYGTGGLGELFF	NA	TRBJ2-2	TRBV6-5	TRBD1
TGCGCCAGCAAACTAGCGGGGAACACAGATACGCAGTATTTT	CASKLAGNTDTQYF	NA	TRBJ2-3	TRBV5-1	TRBD2
TGTGCCAGCAGCGGCCAACCGGGGACAGCCCACGAGCAGTACTTC	CASSGQPGTAHEQYF	NA	TRBJ2-7	TRBV9	TRBD1
TGCAGCTTAAACAGGGGAGAGGGCTACACCTTC	CSLNRGEGYTF	NA	TRBJ1-2	TRBV20-1	TRBD1
TGTGCCAGCAGCACCTCTAGCGGGACTCGGTACGAGCAGTACTTC	CASSTSSGTRYEQYF	NA	TRBJ2-7	TRBV7-2	TRBD2
TGTGCCAGCAGTCCACGACTAGACACAGATACGCAGTATTTT	CASSPRLDTDTQYF	once	TRBJ2-3	TRBV11-1	NA
TGTGCCAGCAGCTTTAGCGGGGCTAATTACGAGCAGTACTTC	CASSFSGANYEQYF	NA	TRBJ2-7	TRBV3-1/TRBV3-2	TRBD2
TGTGCCAGCAGTTACAGGACCGAAGCGGGAGGACACGGGGAGCTGTTTTTT	CASSYRTEAGGHGELFF	NA	TRBJ2-2	TRBV6-2/TRBV6-3	TRBD2
TGCGCCAGCAGGCGGCGAAGCGGGGGATACACAGATACGCAGTATTTT	CASRRRSGGYTDTQYF	once	TRBJ2-3	TRBV5-1	TRBD2
TGTGCCAGTAGTCCGACAGGGTCGAACACCATATATTTT	CASSPTGSNTIYF	NA	TRBJ1-3	TRBV19	TRBD1
TGCGCCAGCAGCTTTACCGGGACAGGGGGCTACGAGCAGTACTTC	CASSFTGTGGYEQYF	NA	TRBJ2-7	TRBV5-1	TRBD1
TGTGCCAGCAGTGACCTTAGCGGGTACCAAGAGACCCAGTACTTC	CASSDLSGYQETQYF	NA	TRBJ2-5	TRBV25-1	TRBD2
TGTGCCATTCTAGGCGGGAGGAACACCGGGGAGCTGTTTTTT	CAILGGRNTGELFF	NA	TRBJ2-2	TRBV10-3	TRBD2
TGTGCCAGCAGTGGCCATACAGGGGGCGAGCAGACCCAGTACTTC	CASSGHTGGEQTQYF	NA	TRBJ2-5	TRBV2	TRBD1
TGCAGTGCTAGTGATACAGGGGGCGCGAGGACTGAAGCTTTCTTT	CSASDTGGARTEAFF	NA	TRBJ1-1	TRBV20-1	TRBD1
TGTGCCAGCTCCGGGACAGGCTCGAGTGGCTACACCTTC	CASSGTGSSGYTF	NA	TRBJ1-2	TRBV2	TRBD1
TGCGCCAGCAGCCAGGCCGGACTAGCGGGAGGTTCCGGGGAGCTGTTTTTT	CASSQAGLAGGSGELFF	NA	TRBJ2-2	TRBV4-3	TRBD2
TGTGCCAGCAGCCTACTAGGACAGGGGGGCGGGGAGCTGTTTTTT	CASSLLGQGGGELFF	NA	TRBJ2-2	TRBV7-2	TRBD1